A selection of T cell receptor beta chains follows, all from one sample in a study of identical twins. TCRdb reprocessed the 5' RACE reads with MiXCR, giving one entry per CDR3 protein. The sample has hundreds of thousands of distinct CDR3 sequences, roughly 6% seen once. Sequencing was carried out using naive T cells sorted from blood. Receptors were obtained from a man between 18 and 29 years old in good health. Both conserved end residues are part of each CDR3. Each record gives: CDR3 protein, CDR3 DNA, J gene, V gene, clone size, CDR3 length, D gene. A D gene is named only where the DNA matches it firmly. Only some rows state a clone size, as once, few, many or a class for expanded clones.

CASSYGSGDTQYF,TGTGCCAGCAGTTACGGTTCGGGAGATACGCAGTATTTT,TRBJ2-3,TRBV6-5,many,13,NA
CASRSAGLASNEQFF,TGTGCCAGCAGAAGCGCGGGACTCGCGTCCAATGAGCAGTTCTTC,TRBJ2-1,TRBV7-2,few,15,NA
CASRPYGTSGQNTGELFF,TGTGCCAGCAGACCCTACGGGACTAGCGGACAAAACACCGGGGAGCTGTTTTTT,TRBJ2-2,TRBV12-3/TRBV12-4,many,18,TRBD2
CATWKGTGSWYGYTF,TGTGCCACCTGGAAGGGGACAGGGTCGTGGTATGGCTACACCTTC,TRBJ1-2,TRBV10-3,few,15,TRBD1
CASSFWTGADNEQFF,TGTGCCAGCAGCTTTTGGACAGGGGCCGACAATGAGCAGTTCTTC,TRBJ2-1,TRBV11-2,few,15,TRBD1
CAIRQSGGEGDIRNTEAFF,TGTGCCATCAGACAGTCTGGGGGCGAAGGGGACATTAGGAACACTGAAGCTTTCTTT,TRBJ1-1,TRBV10-3,many,19,NA
CASSLGQGGYTYNEQFF,TGTGCCAGCAGCCTTGGACAGGGGGGCTACACCTACAATGAGCAGTTCTTC,TRBJ2-1,TRBV7-6,NA,17,TRBD1
CASSPRDSHKYEQYF,TGTGCCAGCAGCCCCCGGGACAGCCACAAATACGAGCAGTACTTC,TRBJ2-7,TRBV7-9,few,15,TRBD1
CASSVSGVGTEAFF,TGCGCCAGCAGCGTGTCCGGGGTCGGGACTGAAGCTTTCTTT,TRBJ1-1,TRBV4-3,few,14,NA
CSVAGLTADTQYF,TGCAGCGTCGCGGGACTTACTGCGGATACGCAGTATTTT,TRBJ2-3,TRBV29-1,many,13,NA
CATLAGGANTGELFF,TGTGCCACCCTCGCGGGAGGCGCGAACACCGGGGAGCTGTTTTTT,TRBJ2-2,TRBV6-1,many,15,TRBD2
CASSLGPDNEQFF,TGCGCCAGCAGCCTGGGTCCCGACAATGAGCAGTTCTTC,TRBJ2-1,TRBV5-1,NA,13,NA
CASSLFSRDGYTF,TGCGCCAGCAGCTTGTTTTCCAGGGATGGCTACACCTTC,TRBJ1-2,TRBV5-1,few,13,NA
CASKPSSCLETQYF,TGTGCCAGCAAGCCGTCTAGCTGCCTAGAGACCCAGTACTTC,TRBJ2-5,TRBV2,NA,14,NA
CASNGQTNEKLFF,TGTGCCAGCAATGGTCAAACTAATGAAAAACTGTTTTTT,TRBJ1-4,TRBV12-3/TRBV12-4,many,13,NA
CASRPDRVGGYTF,TGTGCCAGCAGACCAGACAGGGTGGGAGGCTACACCTTC,TRBJ1-2,TRBV12-3/TRBV12-4,many,13,TRBD1
CASSPGRSAGNTIYF,TGTGCCAGCAGCCCAGGTCGGAGCGCTGGAAACACCATATATTTT,TRBJ1-3,TRBV7-8,few,15,NA
CASSLVGEAAGYTF,TGCGCCAGCAGCTTGGTTGGGGAGGCGGCGGGCTACACCTTC,TRBJ1-2,TRBV5-1,NA,14,NA
CSAKPPMGLDNYNEQFF,TGCAGTGCTAAGCCCCCCATGGGGCTAGATAATTACAATGAGCAGTTCTTC,TRBJ2-1,TRBV20-1,many,17,NA
CASSVASVGEQFF,TGTGCCAGTAGTGTCGCTAGCGTTGGTGAGCAGTTCTTC,TRBJ2-1,TRBV19,many,13,NA
CASSFEGANGNNNEQFF,TGTGCCAGCAGCTTTGAGGGGGCCAATGGGAATAACAATGAGCAGTTCTTC,TRBJ2-1,TRBV7-8,NA,17,TRBD1
CARSQGSTGELFF,TGTGCCAGATCACAGGGGTCCACCGGGGAGCTGTTTTTT,TRBJ2-2,TRBV27,many,13,TRBD1
CASSFRGENTEAFF,TGTGCCAGCAGTTTCAGGGGGGAGAACACTGAAGCTTTCTTT,TRBJ1-1,TRBV12-3/TRBV12-4,NA,14,TRBD1
CASSPEGTGELFF,TGTGCCAGCAGCCCGGAGGGCACCGGGGAGCTGTTTTTT,TRBJ2-2,TRBV7-2,many,13,NA
CSVEPGLAGTYEQYF,TGCAGCGTTGAACCTGGACTAGCGGGAACCTACGAGCAGTACTTC,TRBJ2-7,TRBV29-1,many,15,TRBD2
CASSTGGQEKLFF,TGCGCCAGCAGCACAGGGGGCCAGGAAAAACTGTTTTTT,TRBJ1-4,TRBV5-1,few,13,TRBD1
CSVRGGLTDTQYF,TGCAGCGTGAGAGGCGGACTCACAGATACGCAGTATTTT,TRBJ2-3,TRBV29-1,many,13,NA
CASPAGSYTNYGYTF,TGTGCCAGCCCAGCGGGCAGTTACACTAACTATGGCTACACCTTC,TRBJ1-2,TRBV2,few,15,NA
CASSPYTGGTSSGNTIYF,TGTGCCAGCTCACCGTATACAGGGGGGACCTCCTCTGGAAACACCATATATTTT,TRBJ1-3,TRBV18,NA,18,TRBD1